One T cell receptor beta chain is described in this entry. This sample stems from a study of OX40 agonist ivuxolimab in advanced cancers. Study-level information: An anti-OX40 (CD134) antibody with agonistic activity, ivuxolimab, was administered to patients. Patient treatment consisted of intravenous ivuxolimab administration every 2 weeks at 0.01 to 10 mg/kg.

Here immunoSEQ multiplex PCR was the method, and the copy in TCRdb shows in-frame clones only, minus some. The sample lists around 30,000 clones; 65% to 85% were seen once. This CDR3 spans 12 amino acids. Germline V CDR1 and CDR2: ENHRY, SYGVKD. The V end lost 3 bases, the J end lost 4 bases, and 6 bases lay between the germline ends. The clonotype originates from an adult with an advanced solid tumor such as melanoma, head and neck, liver or kidney cancer. The sample was CD4+ or CD8+ T cells sorted from blood, taken in a trial of the OX40 agonist ivuxolimab. J is TRBJ1-2 and V is TRBV10-3; D is uncertain. CDR3 nucleotide sequence: TGTGCCATCAGTGATACGGGCTATGGCTACACCTTC. Protein sequence: CAISDTGYGYTF.